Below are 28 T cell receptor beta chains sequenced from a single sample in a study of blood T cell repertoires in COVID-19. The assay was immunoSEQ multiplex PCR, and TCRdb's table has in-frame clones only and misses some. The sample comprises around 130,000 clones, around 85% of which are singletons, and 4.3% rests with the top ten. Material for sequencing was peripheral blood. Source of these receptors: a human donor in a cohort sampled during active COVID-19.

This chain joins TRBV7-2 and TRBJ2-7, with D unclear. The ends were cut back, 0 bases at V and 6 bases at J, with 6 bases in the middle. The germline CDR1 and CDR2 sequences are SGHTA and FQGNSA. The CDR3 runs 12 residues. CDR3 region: CASSLAFGEQYF. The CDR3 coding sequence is TGTGCCAGCAGCTTAGCATTCGGCGAGCAGTACTTC.

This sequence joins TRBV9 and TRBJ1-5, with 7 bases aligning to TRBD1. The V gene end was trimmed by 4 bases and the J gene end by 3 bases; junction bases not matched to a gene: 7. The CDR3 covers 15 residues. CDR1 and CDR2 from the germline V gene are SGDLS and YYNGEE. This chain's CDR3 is CASSPAGGFNQPQHF. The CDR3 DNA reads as TGTGCCAGCAGCCCGGCAGGGGGGTTCAATCAGCCCCAGCATTTT. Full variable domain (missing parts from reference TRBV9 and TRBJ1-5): DSGVTQTPKHLITATGQRVTLRCSPRSGDLSVYWYQQSLDQGLQFLIQYYNGEERAKGNILERFSAQQFPDLHSELNLSSLELGDSALYFCASSPAGGFNQPQHFGDGTRLSIL.

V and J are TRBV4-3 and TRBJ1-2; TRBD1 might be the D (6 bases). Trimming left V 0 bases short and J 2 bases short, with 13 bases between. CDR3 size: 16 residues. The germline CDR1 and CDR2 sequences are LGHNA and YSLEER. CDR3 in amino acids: CASSQELTGQNYGYTF. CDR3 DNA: TGCGCCAGCAGCCAAGAGTTGACAGGCCAAAACTATGGCTACACCTTC.

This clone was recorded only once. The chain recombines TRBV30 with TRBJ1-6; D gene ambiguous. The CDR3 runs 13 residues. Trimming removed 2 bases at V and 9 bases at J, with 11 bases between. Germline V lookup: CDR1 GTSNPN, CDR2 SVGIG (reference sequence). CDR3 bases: TGTGCCTGGAGTTGGGAGGAAGGTTCACCCCTCCACTTT. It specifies CAWSWEEGSPLHF.

Here the CDR3 reads CASSPGRGTSGLSETQYF. The CDR3 region has the DNA TGTGCCAGCAGCCCTGGGCGGGGGACTAGCGGTCTCAGTGAGACCCAGTACTTC. J is TRBJ2-5 and V is TRBV11-3, with TRBD2 matching 11 bases. The ends lost 5 bases at V and 5 bases at J; junction bases unmatched: 16. CDR1 and CDR2 (germline): SGHNT, YENEEA. The length of the CDR3 is 18 residues. Based on the CDR3 plus reference TRBV11-3 and TRBJ2-5, the full variable domain is EAGVVQSPRYKIIEKKQPVAFWCNPISGHNTLYWYLQNLGQGPELLIRYENEEAVDDSQLPKDRFSAERLKGVDSTLKIQPAELGDSAVYLCASSPGRGTSGLSETQYFGPGTRLLVL.

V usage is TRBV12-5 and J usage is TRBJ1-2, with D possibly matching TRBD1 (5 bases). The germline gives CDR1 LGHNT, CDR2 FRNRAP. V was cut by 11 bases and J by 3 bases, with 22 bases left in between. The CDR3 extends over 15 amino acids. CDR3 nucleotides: TGTGCTCGCAGGCGGGGGTCTGAAAGATACTATGGCTACACCTTC. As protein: CARRRGSERYYGYTF.

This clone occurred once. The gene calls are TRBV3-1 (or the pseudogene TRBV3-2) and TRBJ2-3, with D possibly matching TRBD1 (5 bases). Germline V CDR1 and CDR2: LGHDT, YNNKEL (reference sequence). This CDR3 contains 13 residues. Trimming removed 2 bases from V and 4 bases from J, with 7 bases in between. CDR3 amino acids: CASSQSGSDTQYF. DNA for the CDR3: TGTGCCAGCAGCCAATCAGGGTCAGATACGCAGTATTTT.

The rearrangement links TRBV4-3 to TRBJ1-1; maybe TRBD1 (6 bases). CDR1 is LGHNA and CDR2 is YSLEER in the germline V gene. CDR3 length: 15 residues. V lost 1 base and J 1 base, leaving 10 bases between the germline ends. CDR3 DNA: TGCGCCAGCAGCCAAGTAACAGGGTGGAACACTGAAGCTTTCTTT. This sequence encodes CASSQVTGWNTEAFF.

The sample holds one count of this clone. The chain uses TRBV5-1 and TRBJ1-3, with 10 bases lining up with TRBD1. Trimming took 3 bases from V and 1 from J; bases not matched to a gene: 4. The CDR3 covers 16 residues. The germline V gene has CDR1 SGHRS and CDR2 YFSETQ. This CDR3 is CASSWDRGSSGNTIYF. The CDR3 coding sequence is TGCGCCAGCAGCTGGGACAGGGGCTCATCTGGAAACACCATATATTTT.

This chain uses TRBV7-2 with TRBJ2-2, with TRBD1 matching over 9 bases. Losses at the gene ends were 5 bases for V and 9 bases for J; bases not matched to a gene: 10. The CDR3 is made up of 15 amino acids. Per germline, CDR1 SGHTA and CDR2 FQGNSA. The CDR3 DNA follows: TGTGCCAGCAGCCCCGACAGGGGGGGTGAATGGGAGCTGTTTTTT. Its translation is CASSPDRGGEWELFF.

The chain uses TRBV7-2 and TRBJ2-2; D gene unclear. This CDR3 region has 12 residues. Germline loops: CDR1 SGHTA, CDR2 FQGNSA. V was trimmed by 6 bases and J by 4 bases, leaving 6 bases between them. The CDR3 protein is CASSFSTGELFF. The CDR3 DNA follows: TGTGCCAGCAGTTTCAGCACCGGGGAGCTGTTTTTT.

The CDR3 DNA sequence: TGTGCCAGCAGTATTCAACCCCCAGGGGCCGGGACCGGGGAGCTGTTTTTT. This translates into CASSIQPPGAGTGELFF. The rearrangement links TRBV9 to TRBJ2-2; tentatively, D is TRBD1 (6 bases). The CDR3 has 17 residues. CDR1 and CDR2 (germline): SGDLS, YYNGEE. The V and J ends lost 5 bases and 5 bases respectively, with 22 bases between them.

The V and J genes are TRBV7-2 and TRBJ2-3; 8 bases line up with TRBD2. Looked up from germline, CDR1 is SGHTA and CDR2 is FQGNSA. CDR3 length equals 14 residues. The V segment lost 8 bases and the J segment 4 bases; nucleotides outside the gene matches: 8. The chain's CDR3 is CASRTGGPPDTQYF. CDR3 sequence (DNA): TGTGCCAGCCGGACGGGAGGGCCCCCAGATACGCAGTATTTT.

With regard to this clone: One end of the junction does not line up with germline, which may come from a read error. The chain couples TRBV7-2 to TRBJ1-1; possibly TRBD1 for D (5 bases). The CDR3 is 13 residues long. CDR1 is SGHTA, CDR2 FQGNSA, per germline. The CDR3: CASSLEGVASPQF. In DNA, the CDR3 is TGTGCCAGCAGCTTAGAAGGGGTCGCTTCTCCGCAGTTT.

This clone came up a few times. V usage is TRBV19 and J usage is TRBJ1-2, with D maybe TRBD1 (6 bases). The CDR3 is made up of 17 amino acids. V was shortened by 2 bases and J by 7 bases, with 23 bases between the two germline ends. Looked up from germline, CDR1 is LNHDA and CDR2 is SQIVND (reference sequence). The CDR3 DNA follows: TGTGCCAGTAGTATACGTAGTTCCTTAACAGGGAGGGGTGGCTACACCTTC. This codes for CASSIRSSLTGRGGYTF.

The CDR3 is CASRNSYYGYTF. CDR3 nucleotide sequence: TGTGCCAGCAGGAACAGTTACTATGGCTACACCTTC. This sequence joins TRBV6-5 and TRBJ1-2; D gene ambiguous. The CDR3 extends over 12 amino acids. The germline CDR1 and CDR2 sequences are MNHEY and SVGAGI. With 6 bases removed from V and 3 bases from J, the gap between germline ends came to 8 bases.

The CDR3 region has the DNA TGTGCCAGCAGCGGGTACGAAAAACTGTTTTTT. Its protein is CASSGYEKLFF. V gene TRBV2 combines with J gene TRBJ1-4; D uncertain. Germline V gives CDR1 SNHLY, CDR2 FYNNEI. Trimming left V 6 bases short and J 8 bases short, with 7 bases between. The CDR3 loop spans 11 amino acids.

CDR3 nucleotides: TGTGCCAGCAGTTTGGACTCGGGAAGCGAGCAGTACGTC. Amino acid sequence: CASSLDSGSEQYV. The chain links TRBV27 to TRBJ2-7, with a weak D call TRBD2 (5 bases). CDR1 and CDR2 (germline): MNHEY, SMNVEV (reference sequence). There are 13 residues in the CDR3. The V and J ends lost 3 bases and 6 bases respectively, with 12 bases between them.

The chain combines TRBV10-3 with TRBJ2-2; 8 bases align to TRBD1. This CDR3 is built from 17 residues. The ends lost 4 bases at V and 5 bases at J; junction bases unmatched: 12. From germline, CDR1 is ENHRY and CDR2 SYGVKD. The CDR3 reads CAISAEGRGHNTGELFF. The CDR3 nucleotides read TGTGCCATCAGTGCGGAAGGCAGGGGGCATAATACCGGGGAGCTGTTTTTT.

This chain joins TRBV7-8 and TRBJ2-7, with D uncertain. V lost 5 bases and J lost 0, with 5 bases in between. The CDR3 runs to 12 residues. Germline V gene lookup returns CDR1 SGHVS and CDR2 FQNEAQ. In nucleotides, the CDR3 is TGTGCCAGCAGCCCCGGCTCCTACGAGCAGTACTTC. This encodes CASSPGSYEQYF. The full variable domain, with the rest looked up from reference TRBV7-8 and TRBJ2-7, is GAGVSQSPRYKVAKRGQDVALRCDPISGHVSLFWYQQALGQGPEFLTYFQNEAQLDKSGLPSDRFFAERPEGSVSTLKIQRTQQEDSAVYLCASSPGSYEQYFGPGTRLTVT.

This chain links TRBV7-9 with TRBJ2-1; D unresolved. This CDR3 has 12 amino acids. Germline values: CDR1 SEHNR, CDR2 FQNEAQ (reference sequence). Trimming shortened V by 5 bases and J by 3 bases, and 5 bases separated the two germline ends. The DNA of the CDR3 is TGTGCCAGCAGCCCACTCTACAATGAGCAGTTCTTC. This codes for CASSPLYNEQFF.

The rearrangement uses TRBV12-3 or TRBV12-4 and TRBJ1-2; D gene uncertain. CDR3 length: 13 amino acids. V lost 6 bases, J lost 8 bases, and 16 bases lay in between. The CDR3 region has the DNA TGTGCCAGCAGCTCCGGGAGGGCTGAAGGCTACACCTTC. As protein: CASSSGRAEGYTF.

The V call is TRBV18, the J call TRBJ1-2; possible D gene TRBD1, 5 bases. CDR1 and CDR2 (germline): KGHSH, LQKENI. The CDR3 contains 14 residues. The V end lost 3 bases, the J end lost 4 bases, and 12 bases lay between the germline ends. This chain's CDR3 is CASSPPGQGYGYTF. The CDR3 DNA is TGTGCCAGCTCACCCCCAGGGCAAGGCTATGGCTACACCTTC.

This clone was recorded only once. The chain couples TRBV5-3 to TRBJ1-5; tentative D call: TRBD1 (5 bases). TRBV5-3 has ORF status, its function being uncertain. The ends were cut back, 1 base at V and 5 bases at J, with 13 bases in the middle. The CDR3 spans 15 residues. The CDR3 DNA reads TGTGCCAGAAGCTTGCCTCCCGGGGGAGATCAGCCCCAGCATTTT. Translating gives CARSLPPGGDQPQHF.

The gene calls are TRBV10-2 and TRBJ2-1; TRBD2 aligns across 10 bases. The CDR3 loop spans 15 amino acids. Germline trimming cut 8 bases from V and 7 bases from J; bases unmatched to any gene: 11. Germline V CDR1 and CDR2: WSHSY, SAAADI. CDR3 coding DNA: TGCGCCAGCGCCGAAATAGCGGGAGGCTGGAATGAGCAGTTCTTC. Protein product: CASAEIAGGWNEQFF.

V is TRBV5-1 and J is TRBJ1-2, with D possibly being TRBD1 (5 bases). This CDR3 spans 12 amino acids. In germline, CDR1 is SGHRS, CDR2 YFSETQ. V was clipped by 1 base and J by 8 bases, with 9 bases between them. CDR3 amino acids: CASSLFQGGYTF. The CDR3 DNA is TGCGCCAGCAGCTTGTTTCAGGGAGGCTACACCTTC.

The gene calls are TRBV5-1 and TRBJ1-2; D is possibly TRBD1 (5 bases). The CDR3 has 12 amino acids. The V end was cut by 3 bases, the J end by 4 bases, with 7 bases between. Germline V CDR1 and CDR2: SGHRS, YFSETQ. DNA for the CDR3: TGCGCCAGCAGCTATGACAGCTATGGCTACACCTTC. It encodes CASSYDSYGYTF.

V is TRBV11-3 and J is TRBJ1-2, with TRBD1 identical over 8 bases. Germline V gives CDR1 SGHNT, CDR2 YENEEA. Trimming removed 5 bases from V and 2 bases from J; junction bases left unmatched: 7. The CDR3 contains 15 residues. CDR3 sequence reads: CASSIRTGSNYGYTF. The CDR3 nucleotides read TGTGCCAGCAGCATTCGGACAGGGTCCAACTATGGCTACACCTTC.